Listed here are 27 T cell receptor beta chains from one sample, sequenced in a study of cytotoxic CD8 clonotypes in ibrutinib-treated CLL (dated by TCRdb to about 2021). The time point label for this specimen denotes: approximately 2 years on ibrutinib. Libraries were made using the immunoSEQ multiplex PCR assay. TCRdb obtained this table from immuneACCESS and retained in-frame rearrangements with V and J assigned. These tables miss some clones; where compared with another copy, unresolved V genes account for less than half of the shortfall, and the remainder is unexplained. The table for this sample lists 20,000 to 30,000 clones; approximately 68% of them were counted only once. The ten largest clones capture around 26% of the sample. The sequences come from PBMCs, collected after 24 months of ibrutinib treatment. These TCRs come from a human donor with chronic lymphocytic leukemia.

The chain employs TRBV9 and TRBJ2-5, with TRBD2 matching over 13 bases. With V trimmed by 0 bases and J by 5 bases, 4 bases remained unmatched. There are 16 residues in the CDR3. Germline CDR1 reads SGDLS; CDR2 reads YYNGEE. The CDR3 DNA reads TGTGCCAGCAGCGTAGCACTAGCGGGGGGGCCGGAGACCCAGTACTTC. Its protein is CASSVALAGGPETQYF.

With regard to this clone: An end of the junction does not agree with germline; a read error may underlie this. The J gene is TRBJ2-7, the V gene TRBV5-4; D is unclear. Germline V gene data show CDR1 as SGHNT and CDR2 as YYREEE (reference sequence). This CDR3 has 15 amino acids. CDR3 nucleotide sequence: TGCGCCAGCAGCCAAGCCCCCGAGATTTACTACGAGCAGTACTTC. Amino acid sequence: CASSQAPEIYYEQYF.

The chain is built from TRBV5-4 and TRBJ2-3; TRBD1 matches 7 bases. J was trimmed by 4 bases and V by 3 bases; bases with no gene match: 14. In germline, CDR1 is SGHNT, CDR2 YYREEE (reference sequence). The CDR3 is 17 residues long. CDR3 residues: CASSSTSTGSQADTQYF. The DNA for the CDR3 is TGTGCCAGCAGCTCCACTTCGACAGGGTCACAAGCAGATACGCAGTATTTT. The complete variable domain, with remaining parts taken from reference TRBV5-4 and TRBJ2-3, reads ETGVTQSPTHLIKTRGQQVTLRCSSQSGHNTVSWYQQALGQGPQFIFQYYREEENGRGNFPPRFSGLQFPNYSSELNVNALELDDSALYLCASSSTSTGSQADTQYFGPGTRLTVL.

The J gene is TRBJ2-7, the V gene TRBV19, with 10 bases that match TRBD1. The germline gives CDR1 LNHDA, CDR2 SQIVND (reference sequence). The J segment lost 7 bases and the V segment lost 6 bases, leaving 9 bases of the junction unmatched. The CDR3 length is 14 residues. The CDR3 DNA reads TGTGCCAGTAGCCCGAGACAGGGGGCTGGGGAGCAGTACTTC. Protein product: CASSPRQGAGEQYF.

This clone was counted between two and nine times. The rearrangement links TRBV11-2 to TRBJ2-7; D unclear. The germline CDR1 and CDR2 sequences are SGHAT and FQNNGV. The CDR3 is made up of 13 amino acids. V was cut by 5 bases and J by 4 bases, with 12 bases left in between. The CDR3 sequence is CASSLLDGYEQYF. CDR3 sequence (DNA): TGTGCCAGCAGCCTTTTGGACGGATACGAGCAGTACTTC.

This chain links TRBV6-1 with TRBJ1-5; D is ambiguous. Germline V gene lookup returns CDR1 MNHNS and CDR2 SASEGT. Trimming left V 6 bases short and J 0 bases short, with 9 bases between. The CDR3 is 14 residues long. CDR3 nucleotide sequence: TGTGCCAGCAGCACACTTTATAGCAATCAGCCCCAGCATTTT. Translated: CASSTLYSNQPQHF.

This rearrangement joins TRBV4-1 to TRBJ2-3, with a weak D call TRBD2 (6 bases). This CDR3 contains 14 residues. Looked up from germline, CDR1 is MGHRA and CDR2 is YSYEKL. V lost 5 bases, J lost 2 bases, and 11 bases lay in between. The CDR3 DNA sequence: TGCGCCAGCAGCTCCCGGGACTTCACAGATACGCAGTATTTT. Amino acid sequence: CASSSRDFTDTQYF.

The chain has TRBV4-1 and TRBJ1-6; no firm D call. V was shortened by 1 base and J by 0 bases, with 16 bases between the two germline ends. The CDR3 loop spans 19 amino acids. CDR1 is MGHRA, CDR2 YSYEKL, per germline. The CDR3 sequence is CASSQGFGRASSYNSPLHF. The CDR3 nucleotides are TGCGCCAGCAGCCAAGGATTCGGTCGGGCTAGCTCCTATAATTCACCCCTCCACTTT.

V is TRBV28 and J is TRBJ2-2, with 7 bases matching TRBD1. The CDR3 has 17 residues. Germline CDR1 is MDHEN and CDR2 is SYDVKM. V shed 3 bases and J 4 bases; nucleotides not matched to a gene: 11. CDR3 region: CASSFFARGNITGELFF. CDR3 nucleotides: TGTGCCAGCAGTTTTTTTGCCAGGGGGAATATCACCGGGGAGCTGTTTTTT.

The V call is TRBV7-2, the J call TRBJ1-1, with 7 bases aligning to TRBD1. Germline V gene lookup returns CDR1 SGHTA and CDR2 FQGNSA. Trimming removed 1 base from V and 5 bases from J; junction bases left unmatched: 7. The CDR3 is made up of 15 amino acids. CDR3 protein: CASSLGPGTVTEAFF. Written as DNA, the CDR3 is TGTGCCAGCAGCTTAGGCCCCGGGACAGTGACTGAAGCTTTCTTT.

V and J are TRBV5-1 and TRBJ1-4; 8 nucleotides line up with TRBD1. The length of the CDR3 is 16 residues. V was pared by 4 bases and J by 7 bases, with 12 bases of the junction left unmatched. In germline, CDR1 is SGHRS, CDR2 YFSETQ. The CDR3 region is CASSRQGARGGEKLFF. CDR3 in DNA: TGCGCCAGCAGCCGGCAGGGGGCGAGAGGAGGTGAAAAACTGTTTTTT.

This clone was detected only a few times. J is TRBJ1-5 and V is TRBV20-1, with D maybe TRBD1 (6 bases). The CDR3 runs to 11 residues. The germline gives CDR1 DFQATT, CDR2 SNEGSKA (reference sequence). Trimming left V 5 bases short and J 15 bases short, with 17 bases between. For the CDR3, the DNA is TGCAGTGCTCGGTTTGCAGGGGACTGGCATTTT. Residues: CSARFAGDWHF.

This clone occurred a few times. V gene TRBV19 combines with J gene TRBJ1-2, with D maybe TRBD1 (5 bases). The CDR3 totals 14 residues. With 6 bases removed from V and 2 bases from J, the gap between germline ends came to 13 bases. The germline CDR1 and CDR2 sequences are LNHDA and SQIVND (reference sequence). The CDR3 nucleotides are TGTGCCAGTAGCTCGGGACTGCAAAACTATGGCTACACCTTC. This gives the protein CASSSGLQNYGYTF.

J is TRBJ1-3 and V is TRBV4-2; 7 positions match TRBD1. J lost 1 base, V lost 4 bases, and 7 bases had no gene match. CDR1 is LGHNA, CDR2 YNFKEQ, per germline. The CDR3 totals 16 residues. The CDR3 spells CASSPSQGESGNTIYF. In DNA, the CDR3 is TGTGCCAGCAGCCCTAGCCAGGGGGAATCTGGAAACACCATATATTTT.

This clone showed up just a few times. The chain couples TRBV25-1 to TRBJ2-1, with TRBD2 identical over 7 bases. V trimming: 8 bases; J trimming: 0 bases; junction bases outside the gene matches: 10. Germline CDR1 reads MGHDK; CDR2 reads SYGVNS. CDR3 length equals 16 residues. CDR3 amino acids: CASRGRGLHSYNEQFF. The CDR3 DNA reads TGTGCCAGCCGTGGCCGGGGACTACACTCCTACAATGAGCAGTTCTTC.

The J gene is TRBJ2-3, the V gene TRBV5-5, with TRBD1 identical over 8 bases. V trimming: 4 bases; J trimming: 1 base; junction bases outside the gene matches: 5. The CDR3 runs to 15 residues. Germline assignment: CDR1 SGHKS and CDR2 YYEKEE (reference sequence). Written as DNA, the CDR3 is TGTGCCAGCAGCCGATTGACAGGGGGCACAGATACGCAGTATTTT. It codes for CASSRLTGGTDTQYF.

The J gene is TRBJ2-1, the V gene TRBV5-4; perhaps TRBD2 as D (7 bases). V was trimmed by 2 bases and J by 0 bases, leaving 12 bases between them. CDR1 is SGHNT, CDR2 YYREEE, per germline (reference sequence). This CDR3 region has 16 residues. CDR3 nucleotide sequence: TGTGCCAGCAGCTTTGGGGGGGGCCTCTCCTACAATGAGCAGTTCTTC. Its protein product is CASSFGGGLSYNEQFF. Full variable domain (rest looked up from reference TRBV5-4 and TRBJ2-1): ETGVTQSPTHLIKTRGQQVTLRCSSQSGHNTVSWYQQALGQGPQFIFQYYREEENGRGNFPPRFSGLQFPNYSSELNVNALELDDSALYLCASSFGGGLSYNEQFFGPGTRLTVL.

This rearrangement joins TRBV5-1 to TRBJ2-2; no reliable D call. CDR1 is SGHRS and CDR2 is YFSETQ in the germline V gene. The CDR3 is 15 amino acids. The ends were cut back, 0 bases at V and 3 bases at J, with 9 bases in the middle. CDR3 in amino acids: CASSLEAGHTGELFF. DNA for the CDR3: TGCGCCAGCAGCTTGGAGGCCGGCCACACCGGGGAGCTGTTTTTT.

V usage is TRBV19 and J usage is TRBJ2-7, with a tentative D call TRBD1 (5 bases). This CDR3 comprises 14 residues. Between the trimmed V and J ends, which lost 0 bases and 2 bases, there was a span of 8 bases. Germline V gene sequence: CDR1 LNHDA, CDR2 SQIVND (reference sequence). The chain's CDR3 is CASSIDTTAYEQYF. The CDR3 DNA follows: TGTGCCAGTAGTATAGATACGACAGCCTACGAGCAGTACTTC.

As DNA, the CDR3 is TGTGCCAGCAGCCCCGGGTGGGGACAGCAAGAGACCCAGTACTTC. It codes for CASSPGWGQQETQYF. The chain couples TRBV7-8 to TRBJ2-5; 7 positions match TRBD1. The CDR3 length is 15 residues. J was trimmed by 2 bases and V by 5 bases; bases with no gene match: 8. CDR1 is SGHVS and CDR2 is FQNEAQ in the germline V gene.

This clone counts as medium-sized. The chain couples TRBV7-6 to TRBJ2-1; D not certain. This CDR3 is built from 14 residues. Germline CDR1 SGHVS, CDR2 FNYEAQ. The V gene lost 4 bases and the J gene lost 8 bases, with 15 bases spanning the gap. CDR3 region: CASSWGTTSDEQFF. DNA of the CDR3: TGTGCCAGCAGCTGGGGAACCACGTCGGATGAGCAGTTCTTC. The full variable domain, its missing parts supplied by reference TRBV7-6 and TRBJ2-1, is GAGVSQSPRYKVTKRGQDVALRCDPISGHVSLYWYRQALGQGPEFLTYFNYEAQQDKSGLPNDRFSAERPEGSISTLTIQRTEQRDSAMYRCASSWGTTSDEQFFGPGTRLTVL.

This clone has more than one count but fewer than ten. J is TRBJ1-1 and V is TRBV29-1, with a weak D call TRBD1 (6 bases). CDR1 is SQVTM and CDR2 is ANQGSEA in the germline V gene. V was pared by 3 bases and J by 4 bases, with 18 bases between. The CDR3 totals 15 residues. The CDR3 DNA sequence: TGCAGCGTTGACGTGCTCGGGGGGCTTGTCACTGAAGCTTTCTTT. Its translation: CSVDVLGGLVTEAFF.

The DNA for the CDR3 is TGTGCCAGCAGCCTGGGACAGGGTGTCTATGGCTACACCTTC. As protein: CASSLGQGVYGYTF. The chain links TRBV7-9 to TRBJ1-2, with 9 bases that match TRBD1. The junction had 5 bases not matched to a gene; V was cut back by 5 bases and J by 4 bases. Germline assignment: CDR1 SEHNR and CDR2 FQNEAQ (reference sequence). CDR3 length equals 14 residues.

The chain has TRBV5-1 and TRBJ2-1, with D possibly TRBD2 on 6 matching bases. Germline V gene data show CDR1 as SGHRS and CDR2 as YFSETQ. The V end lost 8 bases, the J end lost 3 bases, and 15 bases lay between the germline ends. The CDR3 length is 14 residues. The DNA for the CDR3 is TGCGCCAGTGTTGGGGGGAGTGACTACAATGAGCAGTTCTTC. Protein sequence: CASVGGSDYNEQFF.

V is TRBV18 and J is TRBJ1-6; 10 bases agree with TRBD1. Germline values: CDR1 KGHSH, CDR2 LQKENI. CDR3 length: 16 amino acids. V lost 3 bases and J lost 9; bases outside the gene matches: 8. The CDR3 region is CASSPQRGQGISPLHF. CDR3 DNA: TGTGCCAGCTCACCTCAGAGGGGACAGGGGATTTCACCCCTCCACTTT. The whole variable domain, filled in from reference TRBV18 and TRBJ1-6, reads NAGVMQNPRHLVRRRGQEARLRCSPMKGHSHVYWYRQLPEEGLKFMVYLQKENIIDESGMPKERFSAEFPKEGPSILRIQQVVRGDSAAYFCASSPQRGQGISPLHFGNGTRLTVT.

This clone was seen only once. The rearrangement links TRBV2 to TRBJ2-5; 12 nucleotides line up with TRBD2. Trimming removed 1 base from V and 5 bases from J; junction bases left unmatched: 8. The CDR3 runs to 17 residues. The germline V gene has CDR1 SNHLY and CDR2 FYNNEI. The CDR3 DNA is TGTGCCAGCAGTGAAGTTCTAGCGGGGGGGTTTCGGGAGACCCAGTACTTC. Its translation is CASSEVLAGGFRETQYF.

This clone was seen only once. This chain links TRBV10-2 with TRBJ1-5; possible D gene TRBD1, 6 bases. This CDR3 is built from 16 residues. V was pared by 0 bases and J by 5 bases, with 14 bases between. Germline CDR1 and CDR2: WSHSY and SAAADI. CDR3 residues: CASSESSQGRHQPQHF. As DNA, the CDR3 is TGCGCCAGCAGTGAGTCTAGCCAGGGGAGACATCAGCCCCAGCATTTT.